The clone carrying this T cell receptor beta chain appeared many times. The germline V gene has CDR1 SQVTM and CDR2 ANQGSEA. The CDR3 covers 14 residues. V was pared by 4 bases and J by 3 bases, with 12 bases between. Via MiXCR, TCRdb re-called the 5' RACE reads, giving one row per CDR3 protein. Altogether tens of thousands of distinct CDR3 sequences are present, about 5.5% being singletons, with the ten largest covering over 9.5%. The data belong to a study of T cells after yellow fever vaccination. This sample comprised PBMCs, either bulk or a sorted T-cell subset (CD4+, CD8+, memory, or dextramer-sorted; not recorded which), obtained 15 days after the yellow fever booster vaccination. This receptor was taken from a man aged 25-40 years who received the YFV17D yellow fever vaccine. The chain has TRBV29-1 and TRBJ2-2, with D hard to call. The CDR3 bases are TGCAGCGTTGTTTGGGCGCAGGACACCGGGGAGCTGTTTTTT. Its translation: CSVVWAQDTGELFF.